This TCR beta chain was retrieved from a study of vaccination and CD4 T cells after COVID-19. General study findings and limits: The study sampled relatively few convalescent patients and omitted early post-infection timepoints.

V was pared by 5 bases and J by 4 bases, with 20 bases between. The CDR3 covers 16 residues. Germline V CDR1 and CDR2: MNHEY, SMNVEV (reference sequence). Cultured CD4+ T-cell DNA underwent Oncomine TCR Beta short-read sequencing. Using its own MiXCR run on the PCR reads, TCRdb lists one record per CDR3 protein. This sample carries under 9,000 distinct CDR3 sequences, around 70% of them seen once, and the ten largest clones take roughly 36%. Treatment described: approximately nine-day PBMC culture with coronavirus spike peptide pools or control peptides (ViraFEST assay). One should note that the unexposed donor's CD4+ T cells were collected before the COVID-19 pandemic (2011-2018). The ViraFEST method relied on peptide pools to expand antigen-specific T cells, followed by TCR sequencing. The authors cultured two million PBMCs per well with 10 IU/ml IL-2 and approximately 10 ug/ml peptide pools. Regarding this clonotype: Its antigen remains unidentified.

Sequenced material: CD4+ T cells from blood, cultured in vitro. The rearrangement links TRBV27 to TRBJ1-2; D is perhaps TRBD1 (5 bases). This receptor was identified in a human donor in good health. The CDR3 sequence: CASSVEAAPGLYGYTF. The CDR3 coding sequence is TGTGCCAGCAGTGTTGAAGCGGCCCCGGGACTCTATGGCTACACCTTC.